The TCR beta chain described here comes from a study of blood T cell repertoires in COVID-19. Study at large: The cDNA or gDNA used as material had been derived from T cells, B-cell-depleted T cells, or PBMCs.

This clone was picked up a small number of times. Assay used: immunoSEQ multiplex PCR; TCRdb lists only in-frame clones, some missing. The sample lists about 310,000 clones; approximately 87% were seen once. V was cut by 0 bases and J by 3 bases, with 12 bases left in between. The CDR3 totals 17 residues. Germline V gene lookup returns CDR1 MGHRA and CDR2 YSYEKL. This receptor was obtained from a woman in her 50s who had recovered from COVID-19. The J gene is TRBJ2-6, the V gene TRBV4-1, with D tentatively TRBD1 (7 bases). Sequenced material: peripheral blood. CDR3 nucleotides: TGCGCCAGCAGCCAAGATGTCAGGGGGGTTGGGGCCAACGTCCTGACTTTC. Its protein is CASSQDVRGVGANVLTF.